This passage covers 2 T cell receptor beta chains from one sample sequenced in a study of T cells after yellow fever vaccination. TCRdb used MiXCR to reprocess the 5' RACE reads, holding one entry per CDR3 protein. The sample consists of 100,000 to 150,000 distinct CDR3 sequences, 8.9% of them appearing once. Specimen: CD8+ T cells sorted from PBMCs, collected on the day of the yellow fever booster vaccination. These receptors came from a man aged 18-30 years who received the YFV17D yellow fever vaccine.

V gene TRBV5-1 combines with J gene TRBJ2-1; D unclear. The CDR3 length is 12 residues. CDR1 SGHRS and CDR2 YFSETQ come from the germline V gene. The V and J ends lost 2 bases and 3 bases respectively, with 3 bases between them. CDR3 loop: CASSFVYNEQFF. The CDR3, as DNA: TGCGCCAGCAGCTTCGTCTACAATGAGCAGTTCTTC.

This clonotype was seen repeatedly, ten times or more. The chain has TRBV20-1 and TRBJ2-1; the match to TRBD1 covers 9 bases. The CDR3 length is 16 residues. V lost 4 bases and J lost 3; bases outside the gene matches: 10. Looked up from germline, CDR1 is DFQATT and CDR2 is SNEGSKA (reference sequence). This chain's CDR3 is CSAIGPDRGNYNEQFF. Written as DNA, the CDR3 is TGCAGTGCTATAGGGCCGGACAGGGGAAACTACAATGAGCAGTTCTTC.